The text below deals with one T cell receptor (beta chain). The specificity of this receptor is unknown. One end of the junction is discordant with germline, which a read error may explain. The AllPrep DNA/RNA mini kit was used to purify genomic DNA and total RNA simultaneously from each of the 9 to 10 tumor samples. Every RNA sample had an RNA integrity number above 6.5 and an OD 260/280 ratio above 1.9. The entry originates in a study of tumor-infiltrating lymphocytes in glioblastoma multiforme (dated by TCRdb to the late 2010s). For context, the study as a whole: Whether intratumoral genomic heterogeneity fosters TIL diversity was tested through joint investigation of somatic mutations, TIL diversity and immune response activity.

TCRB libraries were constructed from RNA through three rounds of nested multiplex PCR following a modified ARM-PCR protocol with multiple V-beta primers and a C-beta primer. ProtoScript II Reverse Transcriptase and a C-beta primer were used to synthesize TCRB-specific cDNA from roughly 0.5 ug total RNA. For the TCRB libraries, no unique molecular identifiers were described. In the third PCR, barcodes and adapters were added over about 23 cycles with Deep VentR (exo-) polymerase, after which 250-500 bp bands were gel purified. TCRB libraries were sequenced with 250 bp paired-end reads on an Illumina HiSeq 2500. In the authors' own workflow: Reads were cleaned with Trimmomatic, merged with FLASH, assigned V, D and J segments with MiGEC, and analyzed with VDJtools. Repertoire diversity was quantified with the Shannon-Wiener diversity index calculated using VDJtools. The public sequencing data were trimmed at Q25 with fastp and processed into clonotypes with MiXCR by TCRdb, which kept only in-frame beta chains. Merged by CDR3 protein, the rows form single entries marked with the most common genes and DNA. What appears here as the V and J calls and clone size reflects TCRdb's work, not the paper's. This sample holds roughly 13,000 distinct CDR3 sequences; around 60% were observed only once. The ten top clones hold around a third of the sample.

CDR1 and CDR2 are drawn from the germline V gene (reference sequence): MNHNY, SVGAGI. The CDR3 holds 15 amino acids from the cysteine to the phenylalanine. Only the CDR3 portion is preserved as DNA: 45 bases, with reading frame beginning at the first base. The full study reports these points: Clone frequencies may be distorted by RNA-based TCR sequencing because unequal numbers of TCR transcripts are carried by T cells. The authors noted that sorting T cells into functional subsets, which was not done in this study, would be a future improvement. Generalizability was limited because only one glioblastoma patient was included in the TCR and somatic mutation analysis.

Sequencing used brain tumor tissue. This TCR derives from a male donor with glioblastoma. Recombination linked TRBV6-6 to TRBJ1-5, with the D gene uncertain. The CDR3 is CASRWEQNSNQPQTF. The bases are TGTGCCAGCAGGTGGGAACAGAATAGCAATCAGCCCCAGACTTTT.